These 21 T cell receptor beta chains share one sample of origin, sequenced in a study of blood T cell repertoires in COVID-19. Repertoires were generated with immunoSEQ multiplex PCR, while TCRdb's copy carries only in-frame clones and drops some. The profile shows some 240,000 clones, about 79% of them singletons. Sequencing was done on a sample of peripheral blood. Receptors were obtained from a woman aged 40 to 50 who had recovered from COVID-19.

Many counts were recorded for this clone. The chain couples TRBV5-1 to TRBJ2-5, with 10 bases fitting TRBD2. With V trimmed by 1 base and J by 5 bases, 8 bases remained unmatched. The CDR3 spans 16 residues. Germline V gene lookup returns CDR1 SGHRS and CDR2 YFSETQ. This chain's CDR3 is CASSLMSSGGPETQYF. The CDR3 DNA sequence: TGCGCCAGCAGCTTGATGAGTAGCGGGGGGCCGGAGACCCAGTACTTC.

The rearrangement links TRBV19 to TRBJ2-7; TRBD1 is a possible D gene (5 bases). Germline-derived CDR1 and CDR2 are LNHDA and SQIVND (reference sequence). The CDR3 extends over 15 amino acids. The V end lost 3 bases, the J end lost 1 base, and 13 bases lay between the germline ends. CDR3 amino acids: CASSIGLGVSYEQYF. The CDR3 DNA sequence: TGTGCCAGTAGTATTGGTCTAGGGGTTTCCTACGAGCAGTACTTC.

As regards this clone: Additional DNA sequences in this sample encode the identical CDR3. The DNA of the CDR3 is TGTGCCAGCAGCGTCGGGACTAGCGGGGGCATTCAGTACTTC. Translation gives CASSVGTSGGIQYF. The rearrangement links TRBV9 to TRBJ2-4; the match to TRBD2 covers 14 bases. With 2 bases clipped from V and 9 bases from J, the junction kept 1 base outside the gene matches. From germline, CDR1 is SGDLS and CDR2 YYNGEE. The CDR3 runs 14 residues.

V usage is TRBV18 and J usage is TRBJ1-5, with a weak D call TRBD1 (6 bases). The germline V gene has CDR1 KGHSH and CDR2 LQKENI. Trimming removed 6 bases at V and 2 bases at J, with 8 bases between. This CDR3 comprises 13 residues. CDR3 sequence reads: CASSGQRNQPQHF. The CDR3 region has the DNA TGTGCCAGCTCCGGACAGCGCAATCAGCCCCAGCATTTT.

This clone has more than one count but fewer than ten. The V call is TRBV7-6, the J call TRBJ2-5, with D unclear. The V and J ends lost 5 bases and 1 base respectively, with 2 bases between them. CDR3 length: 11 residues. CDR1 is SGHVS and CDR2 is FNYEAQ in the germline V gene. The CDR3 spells CASSRQETQYF. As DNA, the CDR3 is TGTGCCAGCAGCCGCCAAGAGACCCAGTACTTC.

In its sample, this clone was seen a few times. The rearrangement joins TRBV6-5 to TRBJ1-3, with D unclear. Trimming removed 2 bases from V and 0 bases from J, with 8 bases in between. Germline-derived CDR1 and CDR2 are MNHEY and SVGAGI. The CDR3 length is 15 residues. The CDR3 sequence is CASSYGLSSGNTIYF. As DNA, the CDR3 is TGTGCCAGCAGTTACGGACTGAGCTCTGGAAACACCATATATTTT.

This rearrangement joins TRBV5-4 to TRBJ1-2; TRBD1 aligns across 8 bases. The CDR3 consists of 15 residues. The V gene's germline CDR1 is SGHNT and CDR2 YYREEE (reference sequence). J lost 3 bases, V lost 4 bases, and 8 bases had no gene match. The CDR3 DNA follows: TGTGCCAGCAGCCCGGGGCAGGGGGCTGACTATGGCTACACCTTC. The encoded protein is CASSPGQGADYGYTF. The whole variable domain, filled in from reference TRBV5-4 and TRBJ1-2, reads ETGVTQSPTHLIKTRGQQVTLRCSSQSGHNTVSWYQQALGQGPQFIFQYYREEENGRGNFPPRFSGLQFPNYSSELNVNALELDDSALYLCASSPGQGADYGYTFGSGTRLTVV.

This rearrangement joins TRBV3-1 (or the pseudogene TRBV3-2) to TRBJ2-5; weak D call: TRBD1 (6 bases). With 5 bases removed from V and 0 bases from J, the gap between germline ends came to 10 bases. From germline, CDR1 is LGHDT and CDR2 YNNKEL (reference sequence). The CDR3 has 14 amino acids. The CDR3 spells CASSNGQNQETQYF. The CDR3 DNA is TGTGCCAGCAGCAACGGACAGAACCAAGAGACCCAGTACTTC.

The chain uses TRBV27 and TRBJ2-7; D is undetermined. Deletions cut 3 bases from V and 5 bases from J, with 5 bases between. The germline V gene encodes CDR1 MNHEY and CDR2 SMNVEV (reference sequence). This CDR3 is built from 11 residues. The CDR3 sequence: CASSFEDEQYF. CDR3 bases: TGTGCCAGCAGTTTTGAGGACGAGCAGTACTTC.

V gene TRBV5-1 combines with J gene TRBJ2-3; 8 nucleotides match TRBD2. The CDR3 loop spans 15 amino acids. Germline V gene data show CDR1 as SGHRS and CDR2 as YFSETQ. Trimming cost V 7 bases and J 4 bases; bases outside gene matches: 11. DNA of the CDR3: TGCGCCAGCCGTCGGGAGGGGAAGGGGGCAGATACGCAGTATTTT. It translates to CASRREGKGADTQYF.

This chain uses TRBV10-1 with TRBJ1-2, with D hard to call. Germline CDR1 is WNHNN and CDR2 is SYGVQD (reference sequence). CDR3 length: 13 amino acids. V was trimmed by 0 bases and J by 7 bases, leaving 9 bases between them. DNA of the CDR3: TGCGCCAGCAGTGAGTCGTGGGCAAGTGGCTACACCTTC. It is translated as CASSESWASGYTF.

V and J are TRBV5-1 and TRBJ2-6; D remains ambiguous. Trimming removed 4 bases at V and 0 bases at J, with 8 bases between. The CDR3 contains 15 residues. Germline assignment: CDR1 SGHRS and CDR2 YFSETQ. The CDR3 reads CASSPTPSGANVLTF. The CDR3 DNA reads TGCGCCAGCAGCCCTACCCCCTCTGGGGCCAACGTCCTGACTTTC.

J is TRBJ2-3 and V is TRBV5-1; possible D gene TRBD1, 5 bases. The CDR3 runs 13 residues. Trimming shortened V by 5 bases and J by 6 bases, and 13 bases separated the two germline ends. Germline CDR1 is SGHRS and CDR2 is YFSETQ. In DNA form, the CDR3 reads TGCGCCAGCAGAGCAGGGCCACGGGATACGCAGTATTTT. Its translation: CASRAGPRDTQYF.

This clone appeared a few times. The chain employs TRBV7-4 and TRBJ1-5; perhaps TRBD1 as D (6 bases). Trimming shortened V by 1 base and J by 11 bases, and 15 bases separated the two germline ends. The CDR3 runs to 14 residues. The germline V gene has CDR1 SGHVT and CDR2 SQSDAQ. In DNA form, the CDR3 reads TGTGCCAGCAGCTTAGTGACCACAGGGTTAACCCAGCATTTT. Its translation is CASSLVTTGLTQHF. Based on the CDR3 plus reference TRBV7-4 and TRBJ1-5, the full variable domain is GAGVSQSPRYKVAKRGRDVALRCDSISGHVTLYWYRQTLGQGSEVLTYSQSDAQRDKSGRPSGRFSAERPERSVSTLKIQRTEQGDSAVYLCASSLVTTGLTQHFGDGTRLSIL.

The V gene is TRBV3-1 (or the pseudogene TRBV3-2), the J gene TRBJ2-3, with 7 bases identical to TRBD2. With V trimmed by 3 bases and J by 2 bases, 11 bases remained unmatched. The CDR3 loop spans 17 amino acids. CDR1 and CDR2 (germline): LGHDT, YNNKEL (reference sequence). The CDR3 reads CASSQPLGSGDTDTQYF. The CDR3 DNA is TGTGCCAGCAGCCAGCCATTGGGCAGCGGGGACACAGATACGCAGTATTTT.

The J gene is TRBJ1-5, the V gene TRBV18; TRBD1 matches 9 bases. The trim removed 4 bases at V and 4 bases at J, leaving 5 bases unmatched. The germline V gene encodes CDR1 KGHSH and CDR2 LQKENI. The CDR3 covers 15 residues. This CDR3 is CASSRGQGPNQPQHF. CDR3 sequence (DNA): TGTGCCAGCTCACGCGGACAGGGGCCAAATCAGCCCCAGCATTTT.

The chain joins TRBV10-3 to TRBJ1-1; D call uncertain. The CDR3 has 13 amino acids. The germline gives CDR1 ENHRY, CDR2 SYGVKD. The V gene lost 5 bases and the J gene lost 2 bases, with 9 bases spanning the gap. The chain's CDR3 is CAISSTDNTEAFF. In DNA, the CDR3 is TGTGCCATCAGTTCCACAGATAACACTGAAGCTTTCTTT.

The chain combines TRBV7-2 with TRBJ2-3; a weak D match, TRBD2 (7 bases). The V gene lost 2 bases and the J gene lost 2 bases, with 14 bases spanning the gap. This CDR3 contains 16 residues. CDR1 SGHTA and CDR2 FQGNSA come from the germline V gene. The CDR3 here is CASSLLAGAFTDTQYF. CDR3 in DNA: TGTGCCAGCAGCTTATTGGCGGGGGCCTTCACAGATACGCAGTATTTT.

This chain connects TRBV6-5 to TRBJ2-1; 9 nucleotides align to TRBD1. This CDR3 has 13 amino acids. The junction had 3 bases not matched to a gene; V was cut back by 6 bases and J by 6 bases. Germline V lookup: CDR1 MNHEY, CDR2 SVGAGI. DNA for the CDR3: TGTGCCAGCAGCGTGGGACAGGGCAATGAGCAGTTCTTC. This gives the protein CASSVGQGNEQFF.

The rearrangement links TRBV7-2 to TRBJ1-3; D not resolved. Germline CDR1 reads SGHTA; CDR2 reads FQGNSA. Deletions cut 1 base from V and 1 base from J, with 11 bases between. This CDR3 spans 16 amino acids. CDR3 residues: CASSLVGGRSGNTIYF. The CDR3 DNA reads TGTGCCAGCAGCTTAGTGGGAGGGCGATCTGGAAACACCATATATTTT.

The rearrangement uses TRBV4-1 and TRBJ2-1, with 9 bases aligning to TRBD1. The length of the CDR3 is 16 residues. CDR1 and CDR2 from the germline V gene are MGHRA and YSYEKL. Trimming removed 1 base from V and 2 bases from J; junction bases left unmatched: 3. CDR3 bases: TGCGCCAGCAGCCAAGTTGGGACAGGGACCTACAATGAGCAGTTCTTC. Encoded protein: CASSQVGTGTYNEQFF.